What follows describes a single TCR beta chain. The sample comes from a study of control samples from healthy donors and cancer patients. Only in-frame clones appear in the TCRdb table, and some are missing; sequencing was by immunoSEQ multiplex PCR. The repertoire consists of about 83,000 clones, with 90% to 95% occurring once and the leading ten covering approximately 18%. From germline, CDR1 is SGHRS and CDR2 YFSETQ. This CDR3 spans 14 amino acids. Trimming stripped 0 bases from V and 5 bases from J, with 6 bases between. The sequence was collected from a man aged 45 to 65 in good health. The source material was blood. The chain joins TRBV5-1 to TRBJ1-6, with D unclear. CDR3 protein: CASSLGGHNSPLHF. In DNA form, the CDR3 reads TGCGCCAGCAGCTTGGGCGGGCATAATTCACCCCTCCACTTT.